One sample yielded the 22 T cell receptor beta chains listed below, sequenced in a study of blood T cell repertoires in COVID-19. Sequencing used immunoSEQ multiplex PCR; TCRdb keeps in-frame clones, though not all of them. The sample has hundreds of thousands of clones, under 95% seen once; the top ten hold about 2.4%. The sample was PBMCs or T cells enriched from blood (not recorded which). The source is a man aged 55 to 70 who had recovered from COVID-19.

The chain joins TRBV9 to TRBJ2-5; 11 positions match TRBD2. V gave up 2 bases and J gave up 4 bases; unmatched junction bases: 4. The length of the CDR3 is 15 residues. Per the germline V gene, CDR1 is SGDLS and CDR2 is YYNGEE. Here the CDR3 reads CASSVLAGGPETQYF. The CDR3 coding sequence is TGTGCCAGCAGCGTTTTAGCGGGAGGGCCAGAGACCCAGTACTTC.

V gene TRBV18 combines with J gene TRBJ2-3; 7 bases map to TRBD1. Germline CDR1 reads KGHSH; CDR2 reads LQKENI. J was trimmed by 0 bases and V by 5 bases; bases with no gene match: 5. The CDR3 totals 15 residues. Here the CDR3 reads CASSTGTVSTDTQYF. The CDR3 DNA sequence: TGTGCCAGCTCAACCGGGACAGTGAGCACAGATACGCAGTATTTT.

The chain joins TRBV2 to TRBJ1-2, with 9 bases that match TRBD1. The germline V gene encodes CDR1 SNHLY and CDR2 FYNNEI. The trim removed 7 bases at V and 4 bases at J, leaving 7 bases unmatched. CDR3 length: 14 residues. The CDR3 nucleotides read TGTGCCAGCAACACAGGGGGCTCAACCTATGGCTACACCTTC. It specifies CASNTGGSTYGYTF.

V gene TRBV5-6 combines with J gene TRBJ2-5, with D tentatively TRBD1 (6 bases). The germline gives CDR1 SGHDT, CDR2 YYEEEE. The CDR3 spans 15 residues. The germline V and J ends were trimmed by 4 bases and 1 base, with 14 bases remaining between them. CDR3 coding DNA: TGTGCCAGCAGCCAATTGGGACAAATCCAAGAGACCCAGTACTTC. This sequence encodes CASSQLGQIQETQYF.

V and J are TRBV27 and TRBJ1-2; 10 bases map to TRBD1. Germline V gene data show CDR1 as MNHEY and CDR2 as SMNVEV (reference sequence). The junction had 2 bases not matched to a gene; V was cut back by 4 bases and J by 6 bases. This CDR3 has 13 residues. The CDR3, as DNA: TGTGCCAGCAGTTGGGGACAGGGGAATGGCTACACCTTC. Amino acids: CASSWGQGNGYTF.

The CDR3 nucleotides are TGTGCCAGCCGGCCTCAGCGGTCCCAAGAGACCCAGTACTTC. It yields the protein CASRPQRSQETQYF. This chain connects TRBV2 to TRBJ2-5, with D possibly being TRBD2 (5 bases). V was trimmed by 8 bases and J by 1 base, leaving 14 bases between them. CDR3 length: 14 residues. Germline lookup yields CDR1 SNHLY and CDR2 FYNNEI.

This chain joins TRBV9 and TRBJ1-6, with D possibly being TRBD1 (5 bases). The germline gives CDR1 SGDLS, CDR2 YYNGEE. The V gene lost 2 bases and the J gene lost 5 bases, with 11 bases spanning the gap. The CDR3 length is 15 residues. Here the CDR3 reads CASSVTDTNNSPLHF. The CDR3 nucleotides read TGTGCCAGCAGCGTGACGGACACTAATAATTCACCCCTCCACTTT.

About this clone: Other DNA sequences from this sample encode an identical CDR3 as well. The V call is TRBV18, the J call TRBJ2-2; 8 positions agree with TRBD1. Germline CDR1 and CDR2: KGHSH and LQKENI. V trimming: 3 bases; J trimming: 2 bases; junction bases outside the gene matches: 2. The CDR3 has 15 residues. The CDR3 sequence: CASSPGQANTGELFF. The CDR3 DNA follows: TGTGCCAGCTCACCGGGACAGGCAAACACCGGGGAGCTGTTTTTT.

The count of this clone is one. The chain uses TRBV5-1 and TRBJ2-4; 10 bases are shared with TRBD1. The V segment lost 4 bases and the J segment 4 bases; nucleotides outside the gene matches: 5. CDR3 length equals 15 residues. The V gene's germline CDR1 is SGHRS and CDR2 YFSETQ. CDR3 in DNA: TGCGCCAGCAGCGTCGGACAGGGGGTAAAAAACATTCAGTACTTC. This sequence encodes CASSVGQGVKNIQYF.

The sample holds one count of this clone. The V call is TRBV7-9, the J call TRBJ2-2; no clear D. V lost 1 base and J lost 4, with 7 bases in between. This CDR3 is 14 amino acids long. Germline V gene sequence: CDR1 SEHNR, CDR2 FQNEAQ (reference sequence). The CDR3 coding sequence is TGTGCCAGCAGCTTAGACATCTTCACCGGGGAGCTGTTTTTT. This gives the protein CASSLDIFTGELFF.

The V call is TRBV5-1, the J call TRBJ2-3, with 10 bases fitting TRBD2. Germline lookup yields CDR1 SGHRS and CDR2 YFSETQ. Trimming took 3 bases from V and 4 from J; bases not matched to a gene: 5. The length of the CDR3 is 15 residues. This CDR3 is CASSSSGRGSDTQYF. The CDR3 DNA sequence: TGCGCCAGCAGCTCTAGCGGGAGAGGTTCAGATACGCAGTATTTT.

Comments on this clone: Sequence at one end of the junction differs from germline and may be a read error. The CDR3 region has the DNA TGTGCTAGCAGTCCCGGAGGCCGGGCTGTTAATGAAAAACTGTTTTTT. It is translated as CASSPGGRAVNEKLFF. The chain employs TRBV7-7 and TRBJ1-4; D is unclear. CDR3 length equals 16 residues. Germline V lookup: CDR1 SSHAT, CDR2 FNYEAQ (reference sequence).

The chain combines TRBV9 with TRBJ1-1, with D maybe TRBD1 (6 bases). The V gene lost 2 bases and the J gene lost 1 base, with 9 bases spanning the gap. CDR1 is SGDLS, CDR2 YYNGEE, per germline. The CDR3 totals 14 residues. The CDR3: CASSVEQGNTEAFF. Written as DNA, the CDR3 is TGTGCCAGCAGCGTGGAACAGGGGAACACTGAAGCTTTCTTT.

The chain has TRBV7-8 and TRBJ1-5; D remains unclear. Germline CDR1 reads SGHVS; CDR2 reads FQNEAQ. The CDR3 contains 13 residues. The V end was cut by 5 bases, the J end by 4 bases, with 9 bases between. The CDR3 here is CASSRNFNQPQHF. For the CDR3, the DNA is TGTGCCAGCAGCCGGAACTTTAATCAGCCCCAGCATTTT.

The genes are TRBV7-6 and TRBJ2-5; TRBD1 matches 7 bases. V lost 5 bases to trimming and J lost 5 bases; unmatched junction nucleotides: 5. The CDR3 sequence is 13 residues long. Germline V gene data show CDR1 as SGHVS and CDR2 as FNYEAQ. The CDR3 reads CASSPGTVETQYF. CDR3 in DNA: TGTGCCAGCAGCCCTGGGACAGTGGAGACCCAGTACTTC.

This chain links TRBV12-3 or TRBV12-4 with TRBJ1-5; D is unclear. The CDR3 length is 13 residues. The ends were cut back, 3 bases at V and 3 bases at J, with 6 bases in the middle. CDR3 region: CASSFQDNQPQHF. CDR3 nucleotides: TGTGCCAGCAGTTTCCAGGACAATCAGCCCCAGCATTTT.

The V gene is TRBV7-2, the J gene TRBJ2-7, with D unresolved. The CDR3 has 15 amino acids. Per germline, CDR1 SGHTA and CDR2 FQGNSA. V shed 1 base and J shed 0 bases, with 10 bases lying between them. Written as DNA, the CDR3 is TGTGCCAGCAGCTTAGGTAGCTTAGGCTCCTACGAGCAGTACTTC. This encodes CASSLGSLGSYEQYF. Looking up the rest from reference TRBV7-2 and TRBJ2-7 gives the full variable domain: GAGVSQSPSNKVTEKGKDVELRCDPISGHTALYWYRQSLGQGLEFLIYFQGNSAPDKSGLPSDRFSAERTGGSVSTLTIQRTQQEDSAVYLCASSLGSLGSYEQYFGPGTRLTVT.

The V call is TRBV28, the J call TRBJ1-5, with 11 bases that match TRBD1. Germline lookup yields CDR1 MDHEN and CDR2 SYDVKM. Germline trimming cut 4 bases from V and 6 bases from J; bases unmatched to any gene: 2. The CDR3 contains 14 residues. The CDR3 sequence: CASSWTGGSQPQHF. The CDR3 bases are TGTGCCAGCAGTTGGACAGGGGGCAGTCAGCCCCAGCATTTT.

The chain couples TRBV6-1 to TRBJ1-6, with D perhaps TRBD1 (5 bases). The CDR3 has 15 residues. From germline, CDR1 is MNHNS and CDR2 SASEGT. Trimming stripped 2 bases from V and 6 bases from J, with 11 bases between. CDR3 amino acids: CASSEQGWSNSPLHF. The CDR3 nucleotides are TGTGCCAGCAGTGAACAGGGTTGGAGTAATTCACCCCTCCACTTT.

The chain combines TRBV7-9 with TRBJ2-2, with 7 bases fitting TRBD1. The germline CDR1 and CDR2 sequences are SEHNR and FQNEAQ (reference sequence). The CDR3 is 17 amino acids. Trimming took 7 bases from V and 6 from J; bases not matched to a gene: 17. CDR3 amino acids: CASTTFHRGFGSGELFF. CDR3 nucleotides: TGTGCCAGCACTACCTTCCACAGGGGATTTGGGTCCGGGGAGCTGTTTTTT.

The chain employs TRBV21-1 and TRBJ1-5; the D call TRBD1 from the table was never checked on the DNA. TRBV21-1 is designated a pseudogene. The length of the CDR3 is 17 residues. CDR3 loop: CASSKAPDRGDNQPQHF. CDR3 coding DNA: TGTGCCAGCAGCAAAGCTCCGGACAGGGGTGACAATCAGCCCCAGCATTTT.

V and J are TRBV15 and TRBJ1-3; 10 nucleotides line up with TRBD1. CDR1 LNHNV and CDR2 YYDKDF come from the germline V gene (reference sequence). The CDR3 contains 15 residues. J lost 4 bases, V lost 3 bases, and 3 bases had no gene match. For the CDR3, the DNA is TGTGCCACCAGCAGGGGACAGGGGATCGGAAACACCATATATTTT. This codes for CATSRGQGIGNTIYF.